This is a list of T cell receptor beta chains from one sample in a study of tumor and adjacent non-tumor tissue in lung cancer. MiXCR, applied by TCRdb to the multiplex PCR reads, yields one record per CDR3 protein. The sample shows fewer than 120,000 distinct CDR3 sequences, 84% of them seen only once. Sequenced input: lung tumor tissue. These receptors originate from a man in his sixties or seventies with non-small cell lung cancer. Both conserved end residues are part of each CDR3. D genes are given only for firm matches. Rows give clone size only sometimes, using once, few, many, or a class for an expanded clone.

v_gene: TRBV6-6
j_gene: TRBJ1-1
abundance: NA
d_gene: NA
CDR3nt: TGTGCCAGCTTTGTCGGGTTATTGAACACTGAAGCTTTCTTT
CDR3aa: CASFVGLLNTEAFF

v_gene: TRBV12-3/TRBV12-4
j_gene: TRBJ2-7
abundance: many
d_gene: NA
CDR3nt: TGTGCCAGCAGCTTCGGGGTGGGGGGGCGGCACGAGCAGTACTTC
CDR3aa: CASSFGVGGRHEQYF

v_gene: TRBV4-3
j_gene: TRBJ2-1
abundance: NA
d_gene: NA
CDR3nt: TGCGCCAGCAACCAAGACCCAACGGGAGCTGAATATAATAAGCAGTTCTTC
CDR3aa: CASNQDPTGAEYNKQFF

v_gene: TRBV5-4
j_gene: TRBJ1-6
abundance: NA
d_gene: TRBD1
CDR3nt: TGTGCCAGCAACCGAACAGGGGATCATAATTCACCCATCCACTTT
CDR3aa: CASNRTGDHNSPIHF

v_gene: TRBV7-8
j_gene: TRBJ1-5
abundance: NA
d_gene: NA
CDR3nt: TGTGTCAGCAGCTTGGGGCTCGGGCAGGTTCTGAATCATCCCCAGCATTTT
CDR3aa: CVSSLGLGQVLNHPQHF

v_gene: TRBV5-6
j_gene: TRBJ2-3
abundance: once
d_gene: NA
CDR3nt: TGTGTCAGCAGCTTGGCTACAGGATGGGGAGATACGCAGTATTTT
CDR3aa: CVSSLATGWGDTQYF

v_gene: TRBV19
j_gene: TRBJ2-7
abundance: NA
d_gene: NA
CDR3nt: TGTGCCGGTCGGAAACTAGCTGGAGGGCCCGGGTACGAGCAGTACTTC
CDR3aa: CAGRKLAGGPGYEQYF

v_gene: TRBV5-4
j_gene: TRBJ2-5
abundance: NA
d_gene: NA
CDR3nt: TGTGCCGGCAGCCTTCTCAAGGGGATAACGATAGAGACCCACTACTTC
CDR3aa: CAGSLLKGITIETHYF

v_gene: TRBV4-1
j_gene: TRBJ2-5
abundance: once
d_gene: TRBD2
CDR3nt: TGCGCCAGCAGAGCGGGACGGCGGTCCCCAGAGACCCAGTACTTC
CDR3aa: CASRAGRRSPETQYF

v_gene: TRBV5-1
j_gene: TRBJ2-7
abundance: NA
d_gene: NA
CDR3nt: TGCGCCAGCAGCTTGGTGACAAGTTACTACGAGCACTACTTC
CDR3aa: CASSLVTSYYEHYF

v_gene: TRBV11-2
j_gene: TRBJ2-3
abundance: NA
d_gene: NA
CDR3nt: TGTGACAGCAGCTTAACTCAGGGCGGAAGCATAGATACGCAGTATTTT
CDR3aa: CDSSLTQGGSIDTQYF

v_gene: TRBV5-4
j_gene: TRBJ1-6
abundance: once
d_gene: NA
CDR3nt: TGTGCTAGCAACTGCTTACCGGGACACCTTAATTCACCCCTCCACTTT
CDR3aa: CASNCLPGHLNSPLHF

v_gene: TRBV5-1
j_gene: TRBJ1-4
abundance: many
d_gene: TRBD1
CDR3nt: TGCGCCAGCAGCTCTCCCGGGACAGGGCAAAAACTGTTTTTT
CDR3aa: CASSSPGTGQKLFF

v_gene: TRBV29-1
j_gene: TRBJ2-1
abundance: NA
d_gene: NA
CDR3nt: TGTAGCGTTACTCAGGATGGGTACTACAATGAGCAGTTCTTC
CDR3aa: CSVTQDGYYNEQFF

v_gene: TRBV19
j_gene: TRBJ1-4
abundance: many
d_gene: NA
CDR3nt: TGTGCCAGTAGGATCTCAAGGGGCTTTGATGAAAAACTGTTTTTT
CDR3aa: CASRISRGFDEKLFF

v_gene: TRBV14
j_gene: TRBJ2-5
abundance: NA
d_gene: TRBD2
CDR3nt: TGTACCAGCAGCCACTGGACTAGCGGGAAACAAGAGATCCAGTACTTC
CDR3aa: CTSSHWTSGKQEIQYF

v_gene: TRBV6-1
j_gene: TRBJ2-7
abundance: NA
d_gene: NA
CDR3nt: TGTGCCAGCAGTAGTAGGACCTCTGTAAGCTCCTATGAGCAGTACTTC
CDR3aa: CASSSRTSVSSYEQYF

v_gene: TRBV4-2
j_gene: TRBJ2-7
abundance: once
d_gene: TRBD1
CDR3nt: TGTGCCAGCAGTCAAGGACAGGGTCTCTATGTGCAGTACTTC
CDR3aa: CASSQGQGLYVQYF

v_gene: TRBV10-2
j_gene: TRBJ1-5
abundance: NA
d_gene: TRBD1
CDR3nt: TGCGCCGAGAAAACAGACAGGGGTGGTAGCAATCAGCCCCAGCATTTT
CDR3aa: CAEKTDRGGSNQPQHF

v_gene: TRBV11-3
j_gene: TRBJ1-1
abundance: NA
d_gene: NA
CDR3nt: TGTGCCAGGAGCTCATTTCGGGACACTGAAGCTCTGTTT
CDR3aa: CARSSFRDTEALF

v_gene: TRBV20-1
j_gene: TRBJ2-7
abundance: NA
d_gene: NA
CDR3nt: TGCAGTGCTAATGATGGGTACGAGCAGTACTTC
CDR3aa: CSANDGYEQYF

v_gene: TRBV11-3
j_gene: TRBJ2-1
abundance: NA
d_gene: NA
CDR3nt: TGCGCCAGCAGCTTGGATCCCACGAGGGGCAGGGGTGAGCAGTTCTTC
CDR3aa: CASSLDPTRGRGEQFF

v_gene: TRBV29-1
j_gene: TRBJ1-5
abundance: NA
d_gene: NA
CDR3nt: TGCAGCGTCCCAGGGTGGGCATATCAGCCCCAGCATTTT
CDR3aa: CSVPGWAYQPQHF

v_gene: TRBV28
j_gene: TRBJ1-2
abundance: many
d_gene: NA
CDR3nt: TGTGCCAGCAGTTTATCCCAGGGCTCCTATGGCTACACCTTC
CDR3aa: CASSLSQGSYGYTF

v_gene: TRBV4-1
j_gene: TRBJ2-2
abundance: once
d_gene: NA
CDR3nt: TGCGCCAGCAGCCTAGTTTCATTTTGGGCGGGATCTGTCACCGGGGAGCTGTTATTT
CDR3aa: CASSLVSFWAGSVTGELLF

v_gene: TRBV11-3
j_gene: TRBJ2-5
abundance: NA
d_gene: NA
CDR3nt: TGTGCCAGCGCCTCCGGCCGGGGGCTGGAGACCCAGTACTTC
CDR3aa: CASASGRGLETQYF

v_gene: TRBV4-1
j_gene: TRBJ1-2
abundance: NA
d_gene: NA
CDR3nt: TGTGCCAGCAACCGCCAGACAGTAGCTGGCTACACCTTC
CDR3aa: CASNRQTVAGYTF